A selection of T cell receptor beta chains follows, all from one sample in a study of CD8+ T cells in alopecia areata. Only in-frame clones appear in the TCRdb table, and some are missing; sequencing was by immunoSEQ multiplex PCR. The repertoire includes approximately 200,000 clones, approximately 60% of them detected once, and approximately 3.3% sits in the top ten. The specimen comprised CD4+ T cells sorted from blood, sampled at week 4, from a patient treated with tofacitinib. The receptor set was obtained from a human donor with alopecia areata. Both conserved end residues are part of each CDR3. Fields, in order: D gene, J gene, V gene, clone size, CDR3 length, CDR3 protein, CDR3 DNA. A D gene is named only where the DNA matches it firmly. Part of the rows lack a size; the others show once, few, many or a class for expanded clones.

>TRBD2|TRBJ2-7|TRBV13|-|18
CASSSTGLAGAPRYEQYF
TGTGCCAGCAGCTCAACGGGACTAGCGGGGGCTCCTCGTTACGAGCAGTACTTC
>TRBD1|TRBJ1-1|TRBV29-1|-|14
CSVARGQTNTEAFF
TGCAGCGTTGCAAGGGGACAGACGAACACTGAAGCTTTCTTT
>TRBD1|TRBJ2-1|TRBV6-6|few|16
CASSYSDRGRGNEQFF
TGTGCCAGCAGTTACTCCGACAGGGGGCGAGGGAATGAGCAGTTCTTC
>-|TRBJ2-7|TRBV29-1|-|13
CSVATGTGYEQYF
TGCAGCGTTGCCACAGGGACCGGCTACGAGCAGTACTTC
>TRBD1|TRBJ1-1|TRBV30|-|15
CAWSVVGQRNTEAFF
TGTGCCTGGAGTGTAGTGGGACAGAGGAACACTGAAGCTTTCTTT
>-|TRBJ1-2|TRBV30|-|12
CACFDGRHGYTF
TGTGCCTGTTTCGATGGGAGGCATGGCTACACCTTC
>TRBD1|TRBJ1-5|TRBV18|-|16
CASSPRTGEGNQPQHF
TGTGCCAGCTCACCAAGGACAGGGGAGGGCAATCAGCCCCAGCATTTT
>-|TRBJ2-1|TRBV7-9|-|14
CASSLAGNYNEQFF
TGTGCCAGCAGCTTAGCGGGCAATTACAATGAGCAGTTCTTC
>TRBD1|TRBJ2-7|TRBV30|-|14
CAWSTNRGTYEQYF
TGTGCCTGGAGTACCAACAGGGGAACCTACGAGCAGTACTTC
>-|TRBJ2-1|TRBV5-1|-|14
CASTPREGYNEQFF
TGCGCCAGCACCCCCAGGGAAGGTTACAATGAGCAGTTCTTC
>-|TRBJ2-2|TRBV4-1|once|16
CASSPSRDTNTGELFF
TGCGCCAGCAGCCCTTCACGGGACACGAACACCGGGGAGCTGTTTTTT
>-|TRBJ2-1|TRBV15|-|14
CATSRDRGKGEQFF
TGTGCCACCAGCAGAGATCGGGGGAAGGGTGAGCAGTTCTTC
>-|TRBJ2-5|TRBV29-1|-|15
CSVARGGRVVETQYF
TGCAGCGTTGCCCGTGGGGGCAGGGTGGTGGAGACCCAGTACTTC
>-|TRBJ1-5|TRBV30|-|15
CAWSPGQYSNQPQHF
TGTGCCTGGAGTCCAGGACAATATAGCAATCAGCCCCAGCATTTT
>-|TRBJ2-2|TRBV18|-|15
CASSPLGPSTGELFF
TGTGCCAGCTCACCTCTGGGGCCGAGCACCGGGGAGCTGTTTTTT
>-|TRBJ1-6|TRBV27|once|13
CASSFGQRSPLHF
TGTGCCAGCAGTTTCGGTCAGAGATCACCCCTCCACTTT
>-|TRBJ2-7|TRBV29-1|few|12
CSVVTGVYEQYF
TGCAGCGTTGTTACAGGAGTGTACGAGCAGTACTTC
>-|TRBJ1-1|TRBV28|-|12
CASSSPAREAFF
TGTGCCAGCAGCTCCCCGGCGAGGGAAGCTTTCTTT
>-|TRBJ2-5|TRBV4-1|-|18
CASSQDLQAYGESETQYF
TGCGCCAGCAGCCAAGACCTACAAGCGTATGGGGAGTCAGAGACCCAGTACTTC
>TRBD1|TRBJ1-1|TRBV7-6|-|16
CASSPRTGGRNTEAFF
TGTGCCAGCAGCCCAAGGACAGGGGGGAGGAACACTGAAGCTTTCTTT
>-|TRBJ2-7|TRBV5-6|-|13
CASSLMSSYEQYF
TGTGCCAGCAGCTTGATGTCATCCTACGAGCAGTACTTC
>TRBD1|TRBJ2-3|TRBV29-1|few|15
CSVGNLGQDTDTQYF
TGCAGCGTTGGAAACCTGGGACAGGACACAGATACGCAGTATTTT
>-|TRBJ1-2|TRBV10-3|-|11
CAILTNYGYTF
TGTGCCATCCTAACCAACTATGGCTACACCTTC
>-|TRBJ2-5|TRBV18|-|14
CASSPPSDTETQYF
TGTGCCAGCTCACCACCGTCAGACACAGAGACCCAGTACTTC
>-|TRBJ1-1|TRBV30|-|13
CAWRWNRDTEAFF
TGTGCCTGGAGATGGAACCGGGACACTGAAGCTTTCTTT
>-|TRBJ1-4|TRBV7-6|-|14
CASSLGGTSEKLFF
TGTGCCAGCAGCTTAGGCGGGACATCTGAAAAACTGTTTTTT
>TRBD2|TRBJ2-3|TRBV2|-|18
CASSEKGIAGGQTDTQYF
TGTGCCAGCAGTGAAAAGGGAATAGCGGGGGGGCAAACAGATACGCAGTATTTT
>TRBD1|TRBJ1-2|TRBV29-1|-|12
CSADRADYGYTF
TGCAGTGCTGACAGGGCTGACTATGGCTACACCTTC
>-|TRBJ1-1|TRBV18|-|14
CASSPLSAGVEAFF
TGTGCCAGCTCACCCCTCTCTGCAGGGGTAGAAGCTTTCTTT
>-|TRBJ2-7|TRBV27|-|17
CASSSNGLGTLSYEQYF
TGTGCCAGCAGCTCAAATGGGCTGGGGACACTTTCCTACGAGCAGTACTTC
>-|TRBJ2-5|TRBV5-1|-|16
CASSSTGQGSQETQYF
TGCGCCAGCAGCTCGACAGGTCAGGGGAGTCAAGAGACCCAGTACTTC
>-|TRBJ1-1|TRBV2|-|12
CASSEGATEAFF
TGTGCCAGCAGTGAAGGGGCCACTGAAGCTTTCTTT
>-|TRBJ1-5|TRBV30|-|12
CASWDGNQPQHF
TGTGCCTCCTGGGATGGCAATCAGCCCCAGCATTTT
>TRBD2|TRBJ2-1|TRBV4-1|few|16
CASSQVSGGPNNEQFF
TGCGCCAGCAGCCAAGTCAGCGGGGGCCCCAACAATGAGCAGTTCTTC
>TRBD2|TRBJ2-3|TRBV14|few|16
CASSQDYGGTTDTQYF
TGTGCCAGCAGCCAAGATTACGGGGGGACCACAGATACGCAGTATTTT
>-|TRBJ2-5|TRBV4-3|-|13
CASSQVVGETQYF
TGCGCCAGCAGCCAAGTGGTGGGAGAGACCCAGTACTTC
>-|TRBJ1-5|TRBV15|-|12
CATSRDRQPQHF
TGTGCCACCAGCAGAGATAGACAGCCCCAGCATTTT
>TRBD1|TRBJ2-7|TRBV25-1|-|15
CASSEGDRFFYEQYF
TGTGCCAGCAGTGAAGGGGACAGGTTTTTCTACGAGCAGTACTTC
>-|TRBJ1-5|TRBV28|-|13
CASNKSERQPQHF
TGTGCCAGCAACAAGAGCGAGCGACAGCCCCAGCATTTT
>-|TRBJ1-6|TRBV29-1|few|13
CSAQGNRDSPLHF
TGCAGCGCCCAGGGTAATCGGGATTCACCCCTCCACTTT
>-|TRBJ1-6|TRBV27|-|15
CASSLPGAYNSPLHF
TGTGCCAGCAGTTTACCGGGGGCCTATAATTCACCCCTCCACTTT
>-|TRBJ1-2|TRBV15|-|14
CATSRDEKGYGYTF
TGTGCCACCAGCAGAGATGAAAAGGGGTATGGCTACACCTTC
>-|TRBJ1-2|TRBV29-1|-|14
CSAEGASRLGGYTF
TGCAGCGCCGAAGGCGCCAGTCGGTTAGGGGGCTACACCTTC
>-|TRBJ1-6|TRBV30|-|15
CAWSVKTNQDSPLHF
TGTGCCTGGAGTGTAAAGACCAACCAGGATTCACCCCTCCACTTT
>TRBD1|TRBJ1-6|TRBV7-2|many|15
CASSRRQGMNSPLHF
TGTGCCAGCAGCCGAAGACAGGGGATGAATTCACCCCTCCACTTT
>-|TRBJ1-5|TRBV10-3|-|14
CAISESGGDQPQHF
TGTGCCATCAGTGAGTCGGGGGGGGATCAGCCCCAGCATTTT
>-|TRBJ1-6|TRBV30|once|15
CAWSVLPGTDSPLHF
TGTGCCTGGAGTGTATTGCCAGGGACGGATTCACCCCTCCACTTT
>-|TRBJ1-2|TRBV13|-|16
CASSSPGGYESDGYTF
TGTGCCAGCAGTTCCCCGGGAGGCTATGAATCTGACGGCTACACCTTC
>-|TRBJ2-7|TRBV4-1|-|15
CASSHIRDGGHEQYF
TGCGCCAGCAGCCATATCCGGGACGGAGGCCACGAGCAGTACTTC
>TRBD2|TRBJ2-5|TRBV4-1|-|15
CASSLRAGGPWTQYF
TGCGCCAGCAGCCTGAGAGCGGGGGGCCCTTGGACCCAGTACTTC
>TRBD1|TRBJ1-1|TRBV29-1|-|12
CSVLLSGTGAFF
TGCAGCGTTTTGCTTTCCGGGACAGGGGCTTTCTTT
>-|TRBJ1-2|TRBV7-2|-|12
CASSPNREGYTF
TGTGCCAGCAGCCCTAACAGGGAAGGCTACACCTTC